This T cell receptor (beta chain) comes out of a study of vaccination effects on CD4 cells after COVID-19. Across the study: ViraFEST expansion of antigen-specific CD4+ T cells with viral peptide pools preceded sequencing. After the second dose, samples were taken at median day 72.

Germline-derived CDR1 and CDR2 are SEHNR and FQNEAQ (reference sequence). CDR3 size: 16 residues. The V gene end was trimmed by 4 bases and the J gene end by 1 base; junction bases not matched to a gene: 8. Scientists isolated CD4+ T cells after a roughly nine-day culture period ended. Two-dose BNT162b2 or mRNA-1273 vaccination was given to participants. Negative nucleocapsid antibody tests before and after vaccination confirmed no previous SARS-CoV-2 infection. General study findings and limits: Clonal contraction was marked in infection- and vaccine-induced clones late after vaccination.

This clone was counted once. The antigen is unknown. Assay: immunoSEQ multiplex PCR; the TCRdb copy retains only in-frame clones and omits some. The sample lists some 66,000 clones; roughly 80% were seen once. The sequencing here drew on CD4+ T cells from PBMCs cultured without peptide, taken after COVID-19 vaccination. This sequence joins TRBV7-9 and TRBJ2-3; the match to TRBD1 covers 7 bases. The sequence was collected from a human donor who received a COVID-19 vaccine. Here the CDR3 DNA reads TGTGCCAGCAGCTGGGAAGGGGGCGCGGGCACAGATACGCAGTATTTT. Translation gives CASSWEGGAGTDTQYF. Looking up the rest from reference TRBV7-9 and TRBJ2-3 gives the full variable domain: DTGVSQNPRHKITKRGQNVTFRCDPISEHNRLYWYRQTLGQGPEFLTYFQNEAQLEKSRLLSDRFSAERPKGSFSTLEIQRTEQGDSAMYLCASSWEGGAGTDTQYFGPGTRLTVL.